One and the same sample provided the 22 T cell receptor beta chains below, sequenced in a study of T cell repertoires in cytomegalovirus infection. These TCRs' antigens remain unknown. TCRdb itself ran the reads through MiXCR, one entry per CDR3 protein. The sample comprises approximately 910,000 distinct CDR3 sequences, approximately 31% of which are singletons, and around 15% rests with the top ten. The specimen comprised cultured CD8+ T cells from PBMCs, sampled from culture after CMV antigen stimulation. The receptors stem from a human donor in good health (CMV status not recorded). Some clones in this sample may be carry-over from other donors' samples.

This chain connects TRBV5-4 to TRBJ1-1, with 7 bases identical to TRBD1. There are 12 residues in the CDR3. The germline CDR1 and CDR2 sequences are SGHNT and YYREEE (reference sequence). J gave up 6 bases and V 4 bases, and 3 bases lay outside the gene matches. For the CDR3, the DNA is TGTGCCAGCAGCCTGGACAGGTCTGAAGCTTTCTTT. This gives the protein CASSLDRSEAFF.

The V gene is TRBV4-1, the J gene TRBJ2-1; 9 bases match TRBD1. The CDR3 consists of 15 residues. Germline V gene lookup returns CDR1 MGHRA and CDR2 YSYEKL. The trim removed 2 bases at V and 10 bases at J, leaving 9 bases unmatched. The CDR3 DNA is TGCGCCAGCAGCCAACTTTCCGGGACAGGGAACGAGCAGTTCTTC. Its translation: CASSQLSGTGNEQFF.

J is TRBJ2-7 and V is TRBV19; a possible D gene is TRBD2 (7 bases). V lost 8 bases and J lost 3, with 17 bases in between. The CDR3 covers 14 residues. Germline V gives CDR1 LNHDA, CDR2 SQIVND (reference sequence). DNA for the CDR3: TGTGCCAGTGGCCCGGCCGGGGGGCTCTACGAGCAGTACTTC. Protein product: CASGPAGGLYEQYF.

This chain uses TRBV27 with TRBJ1-5; no firm D call. Trimming cost V 5 bases and J 3 bases, with 14 bases left between them. Germline V gene sequence: CDR1 MNHEY, CDR2 SMNVEV (reference sequence). The CDR3 covers 15 residues. CDR3 residues: CASSPFWTDNQPQHF. The CDR3 DNA is TGTGCCAGCAGTCCGTTTTGGACGGACAATCAGCCCCAGCATTTT.

This chain connects TRBV7-9 to TRBJ1-2; D gene ambiguous. CDR3 length: 14 amino acids. Germline V gives CDR1 SEHNR, CDR2 FQNEAQ (reference sequence). V lost 6 bases to trimming and J lost 3 bases, with 14 bases between them. The CDR3, as DNA: TGTGCCAGCAGAACCGCACAGTACGACTATGGCTACACCTTC. It yields the protein CASRTAQYDYGYTF.

This chain links TRBV20-1 with TRBJ2-2; 9 bases line up with TRBD2. The length of the CDR3 is 16 residues. J lost 3 bases, V lost 5 bases, and 10 bases had no gene match. CDR1 is DFQATT and CDR2 is SNEGSKA in the germline V gene (reference sequence). The CDR3 reads CSALVPSGTYTGELFF. DNA for the CDR3: TGCAGTGCTCTAGTTCCTAGCGGGACGTACACCGGGGAGCTGTTTTTT.

About this clonotype: A read error may explain this, as a much larger clone is one base away. The genes are TRBV3-1 and TRBJ1-4, with D unclear. Germline V gives CDR1 LGHDT, CDR2 YNNKEL (reference sequence). The V and J ends lost 0 bases and 6 bases respectively, with 2 bases between them. The CDR3 has 12 amino acids. This CDR3 reads CASSQEYEKLFF. The CDR3 DNA follows: TGTGCCAGCAGCCAAGAATATGAAAAACTGTTTTTT.

V is TRBV7-9 and J is TRBJ2-1; 8 positions match TRBD1. Germline CDR1 reads SEHNR; CDR2 reads FQNEAQ (reference sequence). The CDR3 is made up of 15 amino acids. Losses at the gene ends were 5 bases for V and 3 bases for J; bases not matched to a gene: 6. CDR3 protein: CASSLRQGIYNEQFF. The CDR3 DNA is TGTGCCAGCAGCCTTAGACAGGGGATCTACAATGAGCAGTTCTTC.

The V gene is TRBV6-6, the J gene TRBJ1-5; D unclear. Trimming removed 7 bases at V and 0 bases at J, with 10 bases between. CDR1 and CDR2 (germline): MNHNY, SVGAGI (reference sequence). CDR3 length: 14 residues. CDR3 bases: TGTGCCAGCACGCTACAGCCTAGCAATCAGCCCCAGCATTTT. Encoded protein: CASTLQPSNQPQHF.

This clonotype was counted ten times or more. The CDR3 protein is CASSLEGAAGTEAFF. The CDR3 bases are TGTGCCAGCAGCTTGGAGGGGGCTGCGGGCACTGAAGCTTTCTTT. V and J are TRBV7-2 and TRBJ1-1, with 7 bases identical to TRBD1. The CDR3 runs 15 residues. V was clipped by 3 bases and J by 4 bases; unmatched bases: 8. Per the germline V gene, CDR1 is SGHTA and CDR2 is FQGNSA.

This chain links TRBV28 with TRBJ1-1; no firm D call. Germline V gene sequence: CDR1 MDHEN, CDR2 SYDVKM. The CDR3 contains 16 residues. V lost 3 bases, J lost 0 bases, and 14 bases lay in between. In DNA, the CDR3 is TGTGCCAGCAGTTTTGTAGTGATAGGAGTGAACACTGAAGCTTTCTTT. It encodes CASSFVVIGVNTEAFF.

The CDR3 region is CASSFVEVGSSYEQYF. The DNA of the CDR3 is TGTGCCAGCAGTTTTGTAGAGGTGGGAAGCTCCTACGAGCAGTACTTC. The V and J genes are TRBV12-3 or TRBV12-4 and TRBJ2-7; D is unclear. This CDR3 has 16 residues. V shed 3 bases and J shed 0 bases, with 15 bases lying between them.

This clonotype has ten or more counts. This chain links TRBV7-8 with TRBJ2-7; D tentatively reads TRBD1 or TRBD2 (5 bases each). The CDR3 sequence is 16 residues long. Germline lookup yields CDR1 SGHVS and CDR2 FQNEAQ. V shed 5 bases and J shed 0 bases, with 17 bases lying between them. This CDR3 reads CASSPPGTTISYEQYF. For the CDR3, the DNA is TGTGCCAGCAGCCCACCAGGGACGACAATCTCCTACGAGCAGTACTTC.

A few counts support this clonotype. This sequence joins TRBV6-1 and TRBJ1-2, with 8 positions matching TRBD1. This CDR3 region has 16 residues. CDR1 and CDR2 from the germline V gene are MNHNS and SASEGT. V was pared by 0 bases and J by 8 bases, with 11 bases of the junction left unmatched. CDR3 sequence (DNA): TGTGCCAGCAGTGAAGCGCTTTCTGGACAGGGAGGAGGCTACACCTTC. Translated: CASSEALSGQGGGYTF.

This clonotype was seen a few times. DNA of the CDR3: TGTGCCAGCAGCTCTAAGGGAAACTACGAGCAGTACTTC. Its protein is CASSSKGNYEQYF. The chain carries TRBV7-9 and TRBJ2-7; D ambiguous. Per the germline V gene, CDR1 is SEHNR and CDR2 is FQNEAQ (reference sequence). V lost 4 bases and J 3 bases, leaving 10 bases between the germline ends. There are 13 residues in the CDR3.

The rearrangement links TRBV12-3 or TRBV12-4 to TRBJ2-4; possible D gene TRBD1, 6 bases. This CDR3 comprises 16 residues. V lost 5 bases to trimming and J lost 5 bases, with 19 bases between them. Here the CDR3 reads CASSPGRGGDENIQYF. The CDR3 region has the DNA TGTGCCAGCAGTCCCGGCCGAGGGGGTGACGAAAACATTCAGTACTTC.

This clonotype turned up a few times. The chain is built from TRBV6-5 and TRBJ2-5; TRBD1 matches at 8 bases. The J segment lost 0 bases and the V segment lost 0 bases, leaving 12 bases of the junction unmatched. This CDR3 comprises 19 residues. Looked up from germline, CDR1 is MNHEY and CDR2 is SVGAGI. The CDR3, as DNA: TGTGCCAGCAGTTACTCCGTAACCCTGGGACAGGCGTACCAAGAGACCCAGTACTTC. Translation: CASSYSVTLGQAYQETQYF.

The table lists this clonotype with a few counts. The chain joins TRBV6-6 to TRBJ1-1, with a tentative D call TRBD1 (6 bases). The CDR3 covers 15 residues. Germline lookup yields CDR1 MNHNY and CDR2 SVGAGI (reference sequence). V was shortened by 4 bases and J by 6 bases, with 18 bases between the two germline ends. Here the CDR3 DNA reads TGTGCCAGCAGTTCGTTAGGAAGGGGGGGCCCTGAAGCTTTCTTT. This gives the protein CASSSLGRGGPEAFF.

This clonotype has more than one count but fewer than ten. The chain employs TRBV6-6 and TRBJ1-1; the D gene is possibly TRBD1 (6 bases). CDR3 length equals 15 residues. The ends were cut back, 1 base at V and 1 base at J, with 10 bases in the middle. Germline assignment: CDR1 MNHNY and CDR2 SVGAGI (reference sequence). This CDR3 is CASSYYATGNTEAFF. The CDR3 bases are TGTGCCAGCAGTTACTATGCGACAGGGAACACTGAAGCTTTCTTT.

This clonotype was recorded at least ten times. The chain uses TRBV7-2 and TRBJ1-5; D is perhaps TRBD1 (5 bases). This CDR3 has 15 amino acids. With 2 bases removed from V and 4 bases from J, the gap between germline ends came to 12 bases. Per the germline V gene, CDR1 is SGHTA and CDR2 is FQGNSA. CDR3 nucleotides: TGTGCCAGCAGCTTACAAGGGGTCAGGAATCAGCCCCAGCATTTT. Translation: CASSLQGVRNQPQHF.

The chain recombines TRBV12-3 or TRBV12-4 with TRBJ2-3; TRBD2 aligns across 10 bases. CDR3 length: 16 residues. With 6 bases clipped from V and 5 bases from J, the junction kept 11 bases outside the gene matches. The CDR3 reads CASSIIAGGEKDTQYF. The CDR3 DNA reads as TGTGCCAGCAGCATCATAGCGGGGGGCGAGAAAGATACGCAGTATTTT.

This clonotype appeared a few times. The genes are TRBV28 and TRBJ2-7, with D perhaps TRBD1 or TRBD2 (5 bases each). Germline V gene sequence: CDR1 MDHEN, CDR2 SYDVKM. Trimming took off 5 bases at V and 6 bases at J, with 26 bases between the two ends. The CDR3 extends over 17 amino acids. The CDR3: CASSERAPLVGEPEQYV. DNA for the CDR3: TGTGCCAGCAGTGAAAGGGCCCCTCTGGTGGGGGAGCCCGAGCAGTACGTC.